This T cell receptor beta chain was found in a study of blood T cell repertoires in COVID-19. Method: immunoSEQ multiplex PCR; TCRdb's copy keeps in-frame clones and lacks some. The sample yields about 180,000 clones, 80% to 90% seen once. Trimming took 2 bases from V and 1 from J, leaving 12 bases between them. Germline loops: CDR1 SGHRS, CDR2 YFSETQ. The CDR3 contains 15 residues. The genes are TRBV5-1 and TRBJ1-1; D not certain. The source material was peripheral blood. The receptor was isolated from a man aged 70 or older with active or convalescent COVID-19. CDR3 in amino acids: CASSFTGRGNTEAFF. CDR3 in DNA: TGCGCCAGCAGCTTCACGGGCCGGGGGAACACTGAAGCTTTCTTT.